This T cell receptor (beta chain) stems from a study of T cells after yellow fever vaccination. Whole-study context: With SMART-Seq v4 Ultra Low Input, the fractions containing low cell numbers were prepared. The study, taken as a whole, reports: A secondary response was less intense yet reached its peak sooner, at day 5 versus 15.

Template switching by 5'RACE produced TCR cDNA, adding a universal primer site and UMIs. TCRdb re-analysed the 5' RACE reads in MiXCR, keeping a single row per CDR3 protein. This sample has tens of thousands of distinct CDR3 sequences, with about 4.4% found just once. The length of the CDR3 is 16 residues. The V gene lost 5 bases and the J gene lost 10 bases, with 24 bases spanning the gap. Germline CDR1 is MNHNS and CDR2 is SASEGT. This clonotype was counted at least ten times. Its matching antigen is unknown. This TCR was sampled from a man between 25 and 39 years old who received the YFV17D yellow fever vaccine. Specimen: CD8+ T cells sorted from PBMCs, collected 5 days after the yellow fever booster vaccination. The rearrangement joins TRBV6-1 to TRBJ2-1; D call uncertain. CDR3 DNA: TGTGCCAGCAGTCAGGCTCCTGAACCAGTCAGCAAGGAGCAGTTCTTC. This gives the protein CASSQAPEPVSKEQFF.